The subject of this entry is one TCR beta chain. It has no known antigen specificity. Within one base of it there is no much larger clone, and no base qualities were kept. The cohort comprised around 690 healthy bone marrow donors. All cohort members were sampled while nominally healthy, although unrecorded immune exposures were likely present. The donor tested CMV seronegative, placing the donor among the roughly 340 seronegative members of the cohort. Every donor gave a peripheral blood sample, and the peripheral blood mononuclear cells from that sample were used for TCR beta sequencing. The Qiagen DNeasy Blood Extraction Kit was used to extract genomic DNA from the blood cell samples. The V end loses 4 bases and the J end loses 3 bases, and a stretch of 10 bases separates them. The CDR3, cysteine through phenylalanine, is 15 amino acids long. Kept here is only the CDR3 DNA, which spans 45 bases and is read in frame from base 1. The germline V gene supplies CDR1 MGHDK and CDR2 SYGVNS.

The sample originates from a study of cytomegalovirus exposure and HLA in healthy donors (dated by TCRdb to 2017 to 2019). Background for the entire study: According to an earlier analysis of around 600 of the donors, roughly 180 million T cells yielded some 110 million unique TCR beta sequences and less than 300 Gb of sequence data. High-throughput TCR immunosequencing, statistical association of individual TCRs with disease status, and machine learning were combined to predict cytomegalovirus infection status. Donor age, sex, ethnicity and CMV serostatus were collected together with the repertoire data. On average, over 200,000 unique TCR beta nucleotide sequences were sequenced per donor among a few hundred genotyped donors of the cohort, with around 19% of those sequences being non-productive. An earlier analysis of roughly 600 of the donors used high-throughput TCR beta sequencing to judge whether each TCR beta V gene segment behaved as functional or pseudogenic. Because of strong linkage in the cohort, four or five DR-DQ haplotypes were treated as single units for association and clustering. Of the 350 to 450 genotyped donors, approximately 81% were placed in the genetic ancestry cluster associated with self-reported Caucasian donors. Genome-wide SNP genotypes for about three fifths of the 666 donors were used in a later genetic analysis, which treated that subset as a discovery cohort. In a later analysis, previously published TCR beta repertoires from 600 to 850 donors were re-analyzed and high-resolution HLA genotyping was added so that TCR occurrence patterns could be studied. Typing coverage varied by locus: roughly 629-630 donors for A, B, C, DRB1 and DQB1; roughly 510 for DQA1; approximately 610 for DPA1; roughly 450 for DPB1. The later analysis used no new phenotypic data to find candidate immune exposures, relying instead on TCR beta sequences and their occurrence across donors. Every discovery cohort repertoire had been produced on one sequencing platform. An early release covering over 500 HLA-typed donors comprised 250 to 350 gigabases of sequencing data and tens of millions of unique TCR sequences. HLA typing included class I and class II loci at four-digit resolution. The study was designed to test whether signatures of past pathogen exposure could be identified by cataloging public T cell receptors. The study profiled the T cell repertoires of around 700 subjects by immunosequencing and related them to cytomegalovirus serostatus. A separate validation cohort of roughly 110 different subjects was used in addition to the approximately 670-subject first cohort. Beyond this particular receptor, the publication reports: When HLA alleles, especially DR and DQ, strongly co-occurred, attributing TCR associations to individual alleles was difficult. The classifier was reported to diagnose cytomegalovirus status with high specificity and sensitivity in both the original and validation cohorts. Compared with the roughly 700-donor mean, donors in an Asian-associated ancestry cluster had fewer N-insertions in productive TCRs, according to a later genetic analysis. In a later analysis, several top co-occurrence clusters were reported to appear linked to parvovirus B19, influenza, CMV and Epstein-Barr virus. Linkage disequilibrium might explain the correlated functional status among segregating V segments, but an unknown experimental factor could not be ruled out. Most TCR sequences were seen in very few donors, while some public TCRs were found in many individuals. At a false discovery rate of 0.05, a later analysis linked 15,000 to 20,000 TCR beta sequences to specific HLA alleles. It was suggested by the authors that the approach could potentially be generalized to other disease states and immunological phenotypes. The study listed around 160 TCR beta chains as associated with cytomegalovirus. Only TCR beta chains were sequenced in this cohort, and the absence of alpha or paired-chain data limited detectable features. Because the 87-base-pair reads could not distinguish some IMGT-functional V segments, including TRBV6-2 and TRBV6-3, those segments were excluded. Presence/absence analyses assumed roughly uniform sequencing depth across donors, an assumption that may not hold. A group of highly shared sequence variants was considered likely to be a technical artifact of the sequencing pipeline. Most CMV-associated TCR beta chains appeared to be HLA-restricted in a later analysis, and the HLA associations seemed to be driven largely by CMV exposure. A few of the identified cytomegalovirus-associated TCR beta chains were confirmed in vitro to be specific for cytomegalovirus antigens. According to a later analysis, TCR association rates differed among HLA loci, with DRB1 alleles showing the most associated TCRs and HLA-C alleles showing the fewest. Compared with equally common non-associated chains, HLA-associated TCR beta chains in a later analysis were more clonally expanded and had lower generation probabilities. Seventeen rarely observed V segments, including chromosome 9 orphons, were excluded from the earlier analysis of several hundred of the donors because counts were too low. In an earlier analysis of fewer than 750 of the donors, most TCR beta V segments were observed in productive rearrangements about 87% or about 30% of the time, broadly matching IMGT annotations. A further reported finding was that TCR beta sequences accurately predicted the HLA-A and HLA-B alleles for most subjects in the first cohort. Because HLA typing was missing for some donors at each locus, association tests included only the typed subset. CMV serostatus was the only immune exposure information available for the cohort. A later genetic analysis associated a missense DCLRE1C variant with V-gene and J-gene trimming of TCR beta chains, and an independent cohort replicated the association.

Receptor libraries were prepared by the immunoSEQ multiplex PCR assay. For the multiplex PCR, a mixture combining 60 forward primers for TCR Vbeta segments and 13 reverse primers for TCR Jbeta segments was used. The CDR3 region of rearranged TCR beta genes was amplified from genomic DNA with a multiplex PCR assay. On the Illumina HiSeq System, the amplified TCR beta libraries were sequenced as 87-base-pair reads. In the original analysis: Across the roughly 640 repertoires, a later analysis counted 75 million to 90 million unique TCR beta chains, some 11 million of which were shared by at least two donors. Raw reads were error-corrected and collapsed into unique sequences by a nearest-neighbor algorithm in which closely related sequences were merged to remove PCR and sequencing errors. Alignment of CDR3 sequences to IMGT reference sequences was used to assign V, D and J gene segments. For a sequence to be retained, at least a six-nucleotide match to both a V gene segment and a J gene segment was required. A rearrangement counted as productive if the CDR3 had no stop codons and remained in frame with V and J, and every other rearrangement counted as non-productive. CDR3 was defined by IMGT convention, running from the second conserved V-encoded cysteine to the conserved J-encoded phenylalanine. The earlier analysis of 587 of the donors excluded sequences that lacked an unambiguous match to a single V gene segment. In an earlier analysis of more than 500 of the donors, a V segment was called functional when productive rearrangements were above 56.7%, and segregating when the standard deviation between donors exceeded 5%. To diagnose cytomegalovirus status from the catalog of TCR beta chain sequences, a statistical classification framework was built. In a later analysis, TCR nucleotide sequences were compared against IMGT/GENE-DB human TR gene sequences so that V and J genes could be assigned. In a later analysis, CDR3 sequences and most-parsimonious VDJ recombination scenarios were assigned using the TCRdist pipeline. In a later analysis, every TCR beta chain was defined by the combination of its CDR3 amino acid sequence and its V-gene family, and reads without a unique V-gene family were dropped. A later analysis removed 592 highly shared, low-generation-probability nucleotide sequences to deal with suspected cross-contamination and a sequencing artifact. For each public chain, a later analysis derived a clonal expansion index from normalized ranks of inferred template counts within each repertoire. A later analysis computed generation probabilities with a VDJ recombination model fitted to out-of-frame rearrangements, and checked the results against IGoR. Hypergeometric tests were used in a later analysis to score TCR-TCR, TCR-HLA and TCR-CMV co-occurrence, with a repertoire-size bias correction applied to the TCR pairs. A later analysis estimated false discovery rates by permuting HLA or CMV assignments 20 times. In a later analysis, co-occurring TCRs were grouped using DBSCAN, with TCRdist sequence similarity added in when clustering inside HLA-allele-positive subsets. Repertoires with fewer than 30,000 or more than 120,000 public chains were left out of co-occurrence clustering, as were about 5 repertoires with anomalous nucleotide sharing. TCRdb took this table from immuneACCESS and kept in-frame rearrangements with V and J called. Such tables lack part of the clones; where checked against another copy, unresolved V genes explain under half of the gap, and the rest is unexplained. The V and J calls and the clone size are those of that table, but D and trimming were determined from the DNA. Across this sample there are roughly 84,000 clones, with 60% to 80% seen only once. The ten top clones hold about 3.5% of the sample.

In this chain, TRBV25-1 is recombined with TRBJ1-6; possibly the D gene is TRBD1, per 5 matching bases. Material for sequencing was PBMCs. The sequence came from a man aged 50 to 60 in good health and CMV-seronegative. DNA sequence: TGTGCCAGCAGTGCTGACAGATTCTATAATTCACCCCTCCACTTT. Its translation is CASSADRFYNSPLHF.